The rows below give T cell receptor beta chains drawn from one sample of a study of blood T cell repertoires in COVID-19. TCRdb keeps only in-frame clones here, not all; method: immunoSEQ multiplex PCR. The sample consists of about 59,000 clones, approximately 80% of them appearing once. Sequenced input: peripheral blood. The receptors were sampled from an elderly woman with acute or convalescent COVID-19. The CDR3 runs from the conserved cysteine through the conserved F or W. A D gene is named only where the DNA matches it firmly. Some rows mark clone size as missing; the rest say once, few, many or name a class of expanded clone.

d_call j_call v_call clone_size cdr3_nt cdr3_aa
TRBD2 TRBJ2-7 TRBV4-3 few TGCGCCAGCAGCCAAGAGCTGGGTGGACAGCGGGGGGCAGTTGGCTACGAGCAGTACTTC CASSQELGGQRGAVGYEQYF
NA TRBJ1-1 TRBV28 once TGTGCCAGCAGTTTCCCGGGGGGAGCTAAAGGAGAAGCTTTCTTT CASSFPGGAKGEAFF
NA TRBJ2-5 TRBV19 NA TGTGCCAGTAGTATCGCCGGAGAGACCCAGTACTTC CASSIAGETQYF
NA TRBJ1-2 TRBV30 NA TGTGCCTGGATTGGAGGTGGTGGCTACACCTTC CAWIGGGGYTF
NA TRBJ2-5 TRBV7-2 NA TGTGCCAGCAGCCAACGGGGGGCGGGGGAGACCCAGTACTTC CASSQRGAGETQYF
TRBD1 TRBJ2-2 TRBV19 NA TGTGCCAGTAGTATCAGGGGGACAACGAACACCGGGGAGCTGTTTTTT CASSIRGTTNTGELFF
NA TRBJ2-7 TRBV5-1 NA TGCGCCAGCACCTCGACAGCAACCTACGAGCAGTACTTC CASTSTATYEQYF
NA TRBJ2-7 TRBV6-5 NA TGTGCCAGCAGGGGGGCTTCCGAGGCTTACGAGCAGTACTTC CASRGASEAYEQYF
NA TRBJ1-4 TRBV5-1 NA TGCGCCAGCAGCTTGAACACACCTAATGAAAAACTGTTTTTT CASSLNTPNEKLFF
NA TRBJ2-2 TRBV9 NA TGTGCCAGCAGCGTAGCTACGGGGAACGGGGAGCTGTTTTTT CASSVATGNGELFF
NA TRBJ2-5 TRBV10-3 NA TGTGCCATCAGTGAGTCCCAGGTCCAAGAGACCCAGTACTTC CAISESQVQETQYF
NA TRBJ2-4 TRBV4-3 NA TGCGCCAGCAGCCAAGATCTTAATGTAAACATTCAGTACTTC CASSQDLNVNIQYF
TRBD2 TRBJ2-2 TRBV7-2 NA TGTGCCAGCAGCCTTCGGACTAGCGGGAGTCTTAGGGACACCGGGGAGCTGTTTTTT CASSLRTSGSLRDTGELFF
NA TRBJ1-5 TRBV18 NA TGTGCCAGCTCACTGTCCGGGACATCGGTATATCAGCCCCAGCATTTT CASSLSGTSVYQPQHF
NA TRBJ2-1 TRBV19 NA TGTGCCAGTAGTATAGGGGCGGGCAGGGGGGTCTACAATGAGCAGTTCTTC CASSIGAGRGVYNEQFF
NA TRBJ2-7 TRBV23-1 once TGCGCCAGCAGTTACTCGACTATGACGGGAAATTCAGTTGACGAGCAGTACTTC CASSYSTMTGNSVDEQYF
NA TRBJ1-2 TRBV7-9 NA TGTGCCAGCAGCACACAGGGCTTATCTAACTATGGCTACACCTTC CASSTQGLSNYGYTF
TRBD2 TRBJ2-7 TRBV19 NA TGTGCCAGTAGTATGACTAGCGGCGGGGAGCAGTACTTC CASSMTSGGEQYF
TRBD1 TRBJ2-7 TRBV19 NA TGTGCCAGTAGGAAACCCCCCCGGGGACAGGGTTCCTACGAGCAGTACTTC CASRKPPRGQGSYEQYF
NA TRBJ2-2 TRBV18 few TGTGCCAGCTCACCAATGAAGGTCCCCGGGACCGGGGAGCTGTTTTTT CASSPMKVPGTGELFF
NA TRBJ2-1 TRBV5-3 once TGTGCCAGAACCCCCCTTTCCTCCCCTCTCTACAATGAGCAGTTCTTC CARTPLSSPLYNEQFF
TRBD2 TRBJ2-3 TRBV10-3 NA TGTGCCATCAGAGCGGGAGGGCCGGGAACAGATACGCAGTATTTT CAIRAGGPGTDTQYF
NA TRBJ1-1 TRBV9 NA TGTGCCAGCAGCGTAGCTGGTCTGAGGAACACTGAAGCTTTCTTT CASSVAGLRNTEAFF
TRBD2 TRBJ2-2 TRBV7-3 NA TGTGCCAGCAGCCGGACTAGCGGGCCGTACACCGGGGAGCTGTTTTTT CASSRTSGPYTGELFF
TRBD1 TRBJ2-1 TRBV28 once TGTGCCAGCAGACTTCAGGGGGCGCGGAATGAGCAGTTCTTC CASRLQGARNEQFF
TRBD1 TRBJ2-1 TRBV7-9 NA TGTGCCAGCAGCGGTGAAGACAGGGGTAATGAGCAGTTCTTC CASSGEDRGNEQFF
NA TRBJ1-1 TRBV11-2 NA TGTGCCAGCAGCTCTTACAGTTCACTGAACACTGAAGCTTTCTTT CASSSYSSLNTEAFF
NA TRBJ2-3 TRBV10-3 NA TGTGCCATCAGTGACCCCGGTGACTTTACAGATACGCAGTATTTT CAISDPGDFTDTQYF
NA TRBJ2-7 TRBV2 NA TGTGCCAGCACCATAAAACTGAGATATCCGGGGAGCGAGCAGTACTTC CASTIKLRYPGSEQYF
NA TRBJ2-1 TRBV7-9 many TGTGCCAGCAGCTTAGGGGTCAGCAGGGTTGGAGCGCCTCGAAATGAGCAGTTCTTC CASSLGVSRVGAPRNEQFF
NA TRBJ2-1 TRBV19 NA TGTGCCAGTATGGGGTTAGCGGATAGCTCCTACAATGAGCAGTTCTTC CASMGLADSSYNEQFF
TRBD2 TRBJ2-7 TRBV2 NA TGTGCCACCCACCGTGGGACTAGCGGGACCTACGAGCAGTACTTC CATHRGTSGTYEQYF
NA TRBJ1-6 TRBV3-1/TRBV3-2 NA TGTGCCAGCAGCCAAGAAGTTCGGAGCTCCTATAATTCACCCCTCCACTTT CASSQEVRSSYNSPLHF
NA TRBJ2-2 TRBV4-2 NA TGTGCCAGCAGCCTCGGAGGGCCAGCCACCTCATACACCGGGGAGCTGTTTTTT CASSLGGPATSYTGELFF
TRBD1 TRBJ1-2 TRBV7-2 NA TGTGCCAGCAGCCGTATTACACTACGGACAGGGTCTGTCTATGGCTACACCTTC CASSRITLRTGSVYGYTF
NA TRBJ2-5 TRBV3-1/TRBV3-2 NA TGTGCCAGCAGCCATAGGGGGGGTATCCGAGAGACCCAGTACTTC CASSHRGGIRETQYF
NA TRBJ2-7 TRBV5-1 NA TGCGCCAGCAGCTCGCAGGGGACATACTACGAGCAGTACTTC CASSSQGTYYEQYF
TRBD2 TRBJ2-1 TRBV11-2 NA TGTGCCAGCTCACCGGTTAGCGGGCCTAATGAGCAGTTCTTC CASSPVSGPNEQFF
NA TRBJ1-5 TRBV6-5 NA TGTGCCAGCCTGAACGGGGGGTATAGCAATCAGCCCCAGCATTTT CASLNGGYSNQPQHF
TRBD1 TRBJ2-7 TRBV5-1 NA TGCGCCAGCAGCTCGGTACAGACAGGGACCGAGCAGTACTTC CASSSVQTGTEQYF
TRBD1 TRBJ1-5 TRBV6-6 NA TGTGCCAGCAGTTACGAGGGGGCGGGCTATCAGCCCCAGCATTTT CASSYEGAGYQPQHF